The clone carrying this T cell receptor (beta chain) has at least ten counts. Its specificity is not known. This entry comes from a study of T cells in Graves' hyperthyroidism and ophthalmopathy. Trimming took 4 bases from V and 4 from J; bases not matched to a gene: 9. The CDR3 extends over 17 amino acids. The germline gives CDR1 MNHNS, CDR2 SASEGT. Overall study findings and caveats: Most clonotypes that expanded in the thyroid above 0.001 also showed up in blood.

Amplification targeted TCR beta CDR3 regions from RNA transcripts. A set of HTBI primers served as the primers for a first-round RT-PCR of the TCR CDR3. Each CDR3 protein gets one entry after TCRdb re-called the multiplex PCR reads with MiXCR. This table has hundreds of thousands of distinct CDR3 sequences, approximately 15% appearing once. Sequenced material: blood. The V and J genes are TRBV6-1 and TRBJ2-6, with 8 bases fitting TRBD1. The TCR was taken from a woman in her thirties with Graves' hyperthyroidism. DNA for the CDR3: TGTGCCAGCAGTGGGAGACAGGGACAGGAGGGGGCCAACGTCCTGACTTTC. Protein: CASSGRQGQEGANVLTF.